The rows below give T cell receptor beta chains drawn from one sample of a study of beta chain features in type 1 diabetes. Assay: immunoSEQ multiplex PCR; the TCRdb copy retains only in-frame clones and omits some. The profile shows 970,000 or so clones, roughly a sixth of them singletons. The specimen sequenced was naive CD4+ T cells from blood. These receptors were collected from a woman aged 18-29 years in good health. The CDR3 runs from the conserved cysteine through the conserved F or W.

V gene	J gene	CDR3 protein
TRBV27	TRBJ2-5	CASSLTLAGGVGTQYF
TRBV4-3	TRBJ2-3	CASSQKDVIAGGTDTQYF
TRBV28	TRBJ2-1	CASSSTVSYNEQFF
TRBV5-1	TRBJ2-7	CASSLAGESGYEQYF
TRBV6-6	TRBJ2-5	CASSFRGSQETQYF
TRBV18	TRBJ2-5	CASSPGVEETQYF
TRBV27	TRBJ1-5	CASSLRGDHQPQHF
TRBV7-9	TRBJ2-1	CASSPPWGSSYNEQFF
TRBV28	TRBJ2-1	CASSLPLTRVTVTYNEQFF
TRBV28	TRBJ2-7	CASSGPGQGSYEQYF
TRBV5-4	TRBJ2-7	CASSLGQGKGEQYF
TRBV18	TRBJ2-3	CASSPGLAQDTQYF
TRBV28	TRBJ2-6	CASSFQGSGANVLTF
TRBV19	TRBJ1-1	CASSHRGNTEAFF
TRBV9	TRBJ1-6	CASSELQGANSPLHF
TRBV7-2	TRBJ2-3	CASSPRITSGSPSDTQYF
TRBV4-3	TRBJ1-2	CASSQDSFGGGYTF
TRBV10-3	TRBJ2-7	CAISARSAYEQYF
TRBV4-3	TRBJ2-2	CASSQEPASNTGELFF
TRBV7-9	TRBJ1-2	CASSPSFGGYTF
TRBV7-2	TRBJ2-5	CASRNPSGTKETQYF
TRBV7-6	TRBJ2-1	CASSLGTGNEQFF
TRBV27	TRBJ2-7	CASSPGQGYNEQYF
TRBV15	TRBJ1-4	CATSRWGPYEKLFF
TRBV18	TRBJ2-5	CASSPQGQGHRAQYF
TRBV6-6	TRBJ1-2	CASSREGYGYTF
TRBV6-6	TRBJ2-7	CASSSRQGTYEQYF
TRBV7-9	TRBJ1-1	CASSARVYTEAFF
TRBV6-6	TRBJ2-7	CASSNLRQETPYEQYF
TRBV28	TRBJ2-2	CASTEVGRGNTGELFF
TRBV27	TRBJ2-7	CARPTGTEGDPYEQYF
TRBV9	TRBJ2-1	CASSQTGQGGYNEQFF